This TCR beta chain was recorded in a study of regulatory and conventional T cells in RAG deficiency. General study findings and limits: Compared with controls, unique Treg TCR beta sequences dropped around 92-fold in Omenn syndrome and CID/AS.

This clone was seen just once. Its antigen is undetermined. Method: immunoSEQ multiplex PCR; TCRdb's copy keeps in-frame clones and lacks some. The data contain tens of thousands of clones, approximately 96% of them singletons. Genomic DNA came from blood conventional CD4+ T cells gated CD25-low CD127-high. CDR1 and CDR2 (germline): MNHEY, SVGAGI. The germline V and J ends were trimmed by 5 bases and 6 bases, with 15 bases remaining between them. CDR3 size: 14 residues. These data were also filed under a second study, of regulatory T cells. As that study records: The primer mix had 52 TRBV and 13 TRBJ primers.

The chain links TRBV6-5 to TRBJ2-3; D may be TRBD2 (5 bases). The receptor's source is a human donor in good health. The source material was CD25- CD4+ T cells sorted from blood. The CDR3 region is CASSPERWVDTQYF. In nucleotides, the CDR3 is TGTGCCAGCAGTCCCGAGCGGTGGGTCGATACGCAGTATTTT.